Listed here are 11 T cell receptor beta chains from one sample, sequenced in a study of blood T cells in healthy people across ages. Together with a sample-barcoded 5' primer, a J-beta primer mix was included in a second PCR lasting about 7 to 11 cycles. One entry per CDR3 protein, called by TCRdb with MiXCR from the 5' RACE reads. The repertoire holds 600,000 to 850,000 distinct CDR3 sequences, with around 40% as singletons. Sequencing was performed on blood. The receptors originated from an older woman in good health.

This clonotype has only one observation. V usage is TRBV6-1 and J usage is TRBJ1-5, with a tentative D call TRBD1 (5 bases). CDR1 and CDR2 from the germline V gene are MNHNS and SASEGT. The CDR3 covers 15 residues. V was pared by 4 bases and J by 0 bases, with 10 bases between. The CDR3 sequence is CASSGTLYSNQPQHF. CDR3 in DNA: TGTGCCAGCAGTGGGACACTATATAGCAATCAGCCCCAGCATTTT.

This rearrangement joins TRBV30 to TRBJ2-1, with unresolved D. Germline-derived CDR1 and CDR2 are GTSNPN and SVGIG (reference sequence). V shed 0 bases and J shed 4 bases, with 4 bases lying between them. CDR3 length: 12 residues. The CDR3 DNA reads TGTGCCTGGAGTGTACGTTACAATGAGCAGTTCTTC. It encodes CAWSVRYNEQFF.

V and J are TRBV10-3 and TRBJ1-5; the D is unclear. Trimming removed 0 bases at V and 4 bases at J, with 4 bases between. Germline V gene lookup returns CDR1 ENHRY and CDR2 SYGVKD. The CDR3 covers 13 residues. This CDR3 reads CAISESKNQPQHF. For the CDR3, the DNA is TGTGCCATCAGTGAGTCAAAAAATCAGCCCCAGCATTTT.

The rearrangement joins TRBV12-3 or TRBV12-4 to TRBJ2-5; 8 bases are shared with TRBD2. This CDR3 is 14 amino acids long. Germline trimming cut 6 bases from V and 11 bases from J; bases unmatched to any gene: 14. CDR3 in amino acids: CASRLSGANNEQYF. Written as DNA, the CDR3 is TGTGCCAGCAGGCTTAGCGGGGCTAACAATGAGCAGTACTTC.

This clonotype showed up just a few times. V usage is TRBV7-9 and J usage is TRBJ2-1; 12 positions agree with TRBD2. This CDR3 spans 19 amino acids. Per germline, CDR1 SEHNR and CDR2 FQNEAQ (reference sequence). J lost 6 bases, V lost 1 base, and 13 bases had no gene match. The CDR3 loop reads CASSLVGLAGASPFNEQFF. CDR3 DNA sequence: TGTGCCAGCAGCTTAGTGGGACTAGCGGGCGCCAGTCCCTTCAATGAGCAGTTCTTC. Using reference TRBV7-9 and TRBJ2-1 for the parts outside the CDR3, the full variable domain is DTGVSQNPRHKITKRGQNVTFRCDPISEHNRLYWYRQTLGQGPEFLTYFQNEAQLEKSRLLSDRFSAERPKGSFSTLEIQRTEQGDSAMYLCASSLVGLAGASPFNEQFFGPGTRLTVL.

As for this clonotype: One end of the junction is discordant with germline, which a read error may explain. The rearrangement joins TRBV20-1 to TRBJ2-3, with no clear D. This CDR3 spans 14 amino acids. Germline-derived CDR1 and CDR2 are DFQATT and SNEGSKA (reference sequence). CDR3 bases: TGCAATGCTAGGGCCTGGGTTGGGACAGATACGCAGTATTTT. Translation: CNARAWVGTDTQYF.

The DNA for the CDR3 is TGCAGTGCTGACAGGGAGGGAGCTTTCTTT. This gives the protein CSADREGAFF. The chain couples TRBV20-1 to TRBJ1-1; 7 bases are a match to TRBD1. V was pared by 5 bases and J by 10 bases, with 4 bases of the junction left unmatched. Germline V lookup: CDR1 DFQATT, CDR2 SNEGSKA (reference sequence). The CDR3 loop spans 10 amino acids.

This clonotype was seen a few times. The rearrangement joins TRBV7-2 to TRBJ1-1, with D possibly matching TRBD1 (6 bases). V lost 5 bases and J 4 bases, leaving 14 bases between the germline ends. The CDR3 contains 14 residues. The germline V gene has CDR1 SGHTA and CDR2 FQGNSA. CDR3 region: CASSATGAVTEAFF. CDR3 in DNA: TGTGCCAGCAGCGCGACGGGGGCGGTCACTGAAGCTTTCTTT.

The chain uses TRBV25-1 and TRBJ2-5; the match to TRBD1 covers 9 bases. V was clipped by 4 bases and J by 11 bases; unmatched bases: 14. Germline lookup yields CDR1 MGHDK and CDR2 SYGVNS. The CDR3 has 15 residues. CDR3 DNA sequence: TGTGCCAGCAGTGCCCGGGACAGGGATAGCAATGAGCAGTACTTC. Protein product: CASSARDRDSNEQYF.

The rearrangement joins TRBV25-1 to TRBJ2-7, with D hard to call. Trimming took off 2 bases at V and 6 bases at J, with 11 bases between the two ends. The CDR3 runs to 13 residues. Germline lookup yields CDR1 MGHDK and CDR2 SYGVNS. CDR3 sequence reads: CASSEGVHGEQYF. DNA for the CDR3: TGTGCCAGCAGTGAAGGAGTCCACGGCGAGCAGTACTTC.

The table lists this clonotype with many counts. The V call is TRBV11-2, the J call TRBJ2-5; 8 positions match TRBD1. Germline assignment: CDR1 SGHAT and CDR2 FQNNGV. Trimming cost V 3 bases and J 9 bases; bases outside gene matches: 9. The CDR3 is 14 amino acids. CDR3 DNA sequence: TGTGCCAGCAGCTTCGGGACAGGCGGGGATCCCCAGTACTTC. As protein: CASSFGTGGDPQYF.